A selection of T cell receptor beta chains follows, all from one sample in a study of technical replicates of blood from several donors. Produced via immunoSEQ multiplex PCR; TCRdb's table is partial and in-frame only. The profile covers roughly 9,900 clones, with 94% appearing a single time and roughly 7% taken by the ten largest. The specimen sequenced was PBMCs. These receptors were obtained from a human donor in good health. Each CDR3 is given with its conserved first and last residue. The D gene is left open where the match is weak. Some rows mark clone size as missing; the rest say once, few, many or name a class of expanded clone.

D: TRBD1
J: TRBJ1-2
V: TRBV30
size: .
DNA: TGTGCCTGGAGGGACAGGGTGAACTATGGCTACACCTTC
CDR3: CAWRDRVNYGYTF

D: TRBD1
J: TRBJ1-2
V: TRBV6-5
size: .
DNA: TGTGCCAGCAGTTACCATGGGACAGGGAAGGATGGCTACACCTTC
CDR3: CASSYHGTGKDGYTF

D: TRBD2
J: TRBJ2-7
V: TRBV6-5
size: .
DNA: TGTGCCAGCGGACATAGCGGGGGGCTCGGCGAGCAGTACTTC
CDR3: CASGHSGGLGEQYF

D: TRBD1
J: TRBJ1-2
V: TRBV10-2
size: .
DNA: TGCGCCAGCAGCCGACAGGGGGCTGACTATGGCTACACCTTC
CDR3: CASSRQGADYGYTF

D: .
J: TRBJ1-2
V: TRBV2
size: .
DNA: TGTGCCAGCAGGGCGGTCCAGGGAAATGGCTACACCTTC
CDR3: CASRAVQGNGYTF

D: .
J: TRBJ2-2
V: TRBV4-2
size: .
DNA: TGTGCCAGCAGCCGGGACATTCTCCCGAGCACCGGGGAGCTGTTTTTT
CDR3: CASSRDILPSTGELFF

D: TRBD2
J: TRBJ2-7
V: TRBV28
size: .
DNA: TGTGCCAGCAGTTCTTGGTCCGGGACCCGAGCGGGAGGCTACGAGCAGTACTTC
CDR3: CASSSWSGTRAGGYEQYF

D: .
J: TRBJ2-2
V: TRBV11-2
size: .
DNA: TGTGCCAGCAGCTTTCCTTTGCGGGATTGGGACACCGGGGAGCTGTTTTTT
CDR3: CASSFPLRDWDTGELFF

D: TRBD1
J: TRBJ2-1
V: TRBV28
size: .
DNA: TGTGCCAGCATCCCACCGCCGGGACAGGGTCTCAATGAGCAGTTCTTC
CDR3: CASIPPPGQGLNEQFF

D: TRBD1
J: TRBJ2-7
V: TRBV5-1
size: .
DNA: TGCGCCAGCAGCTTGGGGACAGGAGTGAACTACGAGCAGTACTTC
CDR3: CASSLGTGVNYEQYF

D: .
J: TRBJ2-1
V: TRBV10-3
size: .
DNA: TGTGCCATCAGTGAGCAAAGATCAGGGGAGCAGTTCTTC
CDR3: CAISEQRSGEQFF

D: .
J: TRBJ1-1
V: TRBV30
size: .
DNA: TGTGCCTGGAGTGTCTTCGAGGGGGTCGGGTACACTGAAGCTTTCTTT
CDR3: CAWSVFEGVGYTEAFF

D: TRBD2
J: TRBJ2-1
V: TRBV7-2
size: .
DNA: TGTGCCAGCAGCGTGATAGCGGGAGAAACGGATGAGCAGTTCTTC
CDR3: CASSVIAGETDEQFF

D: .
J: TRBJ2-7
V: TRBV4-2
size: .
DNA: TGTGCCAGCAGCCAAGGGAGAGAGGGGGCCTACGAGCAGTACTTC
CDR3: CASSQGREGAYEQYF

D: .
J: TRBJ2-1
V: TRBV7-6
size: .
DNA: TGTGCCAGCAGCTTAGCGCAGGGGATGTTTGAGCAGTTCTTC
CDR3: CASSLAQGMFEQFF

D: TRBD1
J: TRBJ1-2
V: TRBV6-1
size: .
DNA: TGTGCCAGCAGTGAAGAGGGGACAGGGGCTGGCTACATCTTC
CDR3: CASSEEGTGAGYIF

D: TRBD2
J: TRBJ2-7
V: TRBV10-2
size: once
DNA: TGCGCCAGCTCAGGGGCATTCGGACTAGCGGGAGAAAGCGAGCAGTACTTC
CDR3: CASSGAFGLAGESEQYF

D: .
J: TRBJ2-4
V: TRBV11-1
size: .
DNA: TGTGCCAGCAGCCCCCCCCGTACAGGGAAGGCAGCCAAAAACATTCAGTACTTC
CDR3: CASSPPRTGKAAKNIQYF

D: TRBD2
J: TRBJ2-7
V: TRBV7-9
size: .
DNA: TGTGCCAGCAGCTTAGCTAGCGGGCCCTACGAGCAGTACTTC
CDR3: CASSLASGPYEQYF

D: .
J: TRBJ2-7
V: TRBV5-1
size: .
DNA: TGCGCCAGCAGCTTGGGCGGCTACGAGCAGTACTTC
CDR3: CASSLGGYEQYF

D: TRBD1
J: TRBJ2-3
V: TRBV5-1
size: .
DNA: TGCGCCAGCAGCAGGGGACAGGGCACAGATACGCAGTATTTT
CDR3: CASSRGQGTDTQYF

D: .
J: TRBJ1-1
V: TRBV5-6
size: .
DNA: TGTGCCAGCAGCTTGGAAGGCAGGGGGAACACTGAAGCTTTCTTT
CDR3: CASSLEGRGNTEAFF

D: .
J: TRBJ2-7
V: TRBV11-2
size: few
DNA: TGTGCCAGCAGCTTAGATGGCCACGAGCAGTACTTC
CDR3: CASSLDGHEQYF

D: .
J: TRBJ1-2
V: TRBV30
size: .
DNA: TGTGCCTGGAGTTTCATAGGGGAGGACTATGGCTACACCTTC
CDR3: CAWSFIGEDYGYTF

D: .
J: TRBJ2-1
V: TRBV1
size: .
DNA: TGCACCAGCAGCCAAGATAAAGGAGGCCGGGGGAACTACAATGAGCAGTTCTTC
CDR3: CTSSQDKGGRGNYNEQFF

D: .
J: TRBJ2-5
V: TRBV19
size: .
DNA: TGTGCCAGTAGTATAGTAGCAGGGCTGGAGACCCAGTACTTC
CDR3: CASSIVAGLETQYF

D: TRBD2
J: TRBJ2-7
V: TRBV5-1
size: .
DNA: TGCGCCAGCAGCGTATCGACTAGCGGGCTCTACGAGCAGTACTTC
CDR3: CASSVSTSGLYEQYF

D: TRBD2
J: TRBJ2-4
V: TRBV6-6
size: .
DNA: TGTGCCAGCAGCTCTAGCGGGAGGGACAAAAACATTCAGTACTTC
CDR3: CASSSSGRDKNIQYF

D: .
J: TRBJ2-7
V: TRBV30
size: .
DNA: TGTGCCTCTAAGGACAGATTCTCCTACAAGCAGTACTTC
CDR3: CASKDRFSYKQYF

D: TRBD2
J: TRBJ2-1
V: TRBV9
size: .
DNA: TGTGCCAGCAGCTCCCGGACTAGCGCAGTCGGGAATGAGCAGTTCTTC
CDR3: CASSSRTSAVGNEQFF

D: TRBD1
J: TRBJ2-1
V: TRBV4-2
size: .
DNA: TGTGCCAGCAGCCGGGGACAGGGGGCGGCCAGCAATGAGCAGTTCTTC
CDR3: CASSRGQGAASNEQFF

D: TRBD1
J: TRBJ2-3
V: TRBV7-8
size: .
DNA: TGTGCCAGCAGCTTATACAGGGGCCCCACAGATACGCAGTATTTT
CDR3: CASSLYRGPTDTQYF

D: .
J: TRBJ2-7
V: TRBV18
size: .
DNA: TGTGCCAGCTCTCCACTCGGGACTGTGATGTACTTC
CDR3: CASSPLGTVMYF

D: .
J: TRBJ1-5
V: TRBV7-8
size: once
DNA: TGTGCCAGCAGCTTACTTGGGGCGGTGGTATTTTTCCGCAATCAGCCCCAGCATTTT
CDR3: CASSLLGAVVFFRNQPQHF

D: .
J: TRBJ2-2
V: TRBV5-1
size: .
DNA: TGCGCCAGCAGCAAGAAGGACAGTACGAACACCGGGGAGCTGTTTTTT
CDR3: CASSKKDSTNTGELFF

D: TRBD1
J: TRBJ2-7
V: TRBV5-1
size: .
DNA: TGCGCCAGCAGCTCCACGACAGGGATTTTCTACGAGCAGTACTTC
CDR3: CASSSTTGIFYEQYF

D: .
J: TRBJ1-5
V: TRBV7-2
size: .
DNA: TGTGCCAGCAGCTTAGTGGGTAGCCAGCCCCAGCATTTT
CDR3: CASSLVGSQPQHF

D: .
J: TRBJ1-1
V: TRBV11-2
size: .
DNA: TGTGCCAGCAGCCTATACACAGATAACTCGAACACTGAAGCTTTCTTT
CDR3: CASSLYTDNSNTEAFF

D: TRBD2
J: TRBJ2-3
V: TRBV5-1
size: .
DNA: TGCGCCAGCAGCCCAGGTAGCGGGAGGGCCGGTACAGATACGCAGTATTTT
CDR3: CASSPGSGRAGTDTQYF

D: .
J: TRBJ2-5
V: TRBV27
size: .
DNA: TGTGCCAGCAGTTCTACACGGAGGACCCAGTACTTC
CDR3: CASSSTRRTQYF